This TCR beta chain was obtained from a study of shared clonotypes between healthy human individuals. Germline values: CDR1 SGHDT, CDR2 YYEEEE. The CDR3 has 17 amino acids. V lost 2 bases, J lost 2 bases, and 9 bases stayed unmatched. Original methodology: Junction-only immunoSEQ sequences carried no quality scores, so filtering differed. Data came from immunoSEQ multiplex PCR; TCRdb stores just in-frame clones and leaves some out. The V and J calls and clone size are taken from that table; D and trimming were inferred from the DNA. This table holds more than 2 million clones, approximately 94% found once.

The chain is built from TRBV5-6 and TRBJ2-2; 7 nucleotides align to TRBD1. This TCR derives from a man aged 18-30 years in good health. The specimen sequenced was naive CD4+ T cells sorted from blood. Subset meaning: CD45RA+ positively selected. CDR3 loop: CASSLISGTVNTGELFF. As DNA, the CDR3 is TGTGCCAGCAGCTTAATCTCCGGGACAGTTAACACCGGGGAGCTGTTTTTT.